This T cell receptor (beta chain) emerged from a study of OX40 agonist ivuxolimab in advanced cancers. Overall study findings and caveats: The study did not work out the antigen specificity of the expanded peripheral T cells.

Germline CDR1 reads SNHLY; CDR2 reads FYNNEI. The CDR3 is 18 residues long. Trimming left V 8 bases short and J 1 base short, with 24 bases between. This clone occurred a few times. Its antigen is not identified. Using immunoSEQ multiplex PCR, the repertoire was profiled, and TCRdb retains in-frame clones only, with some absent. The sample has about 61,000 clones; 70% to 90% are singletons. This specimen consisted of CD4+ or CD8+ T cells sorted from blood, obtained in a trial of the OX40 agonist ivuxolimab. The receptor was isolated from an adult with an advanced solid tumor such as melanoma, head and neck, liver or kidney cancer. The V gene is TRBV2, the J gene TRBJ2-1; D is perhaps TRBD2 (5 bases). CDR3 sequence: CASGAIASHSGSYNEQFF. Written as DNA, the CDR3 is TGTGCCAGCGGTGCCATCGCTAGCCACTCAGGATCCTACAATGAGCAGTTCTTC.